This is a list of T cell receptor beta chains from one sample in a study of CD8 T cells in ankylosing spondylitis. TCRdb reprocessed the 5' RACE reads via MiXCR and lists one record per CDR3 protein. Of tens of thousands of distinct CDR3 sequences listed, 6% are singletons. Sequencing was carried out using blood, either unsorted or a sorted T cell fraction (not recorded which). Receptors originate from a male donor with ankylosing spondylitis or in good health (not recorded which). Both conserved end residues are part of each CDR3. The order of the fields is CDR3 length, clone size, J gene, V gene, CDR3 protein. The size field is filled for only some rows; it gives once, few, many or a size class.

>11|many|TRBJ2-7|TRBV20-1
CSAKVGGPNYF
>12|many|TRBJ2-1|TRBV12-3/TRBV12-4
CASSLVENEQFF
>14|many|TRBJ2-5|TRBV6-2/TRBV6-3
CASSRGLAEETQYF
>11|many|TRBJ2-5|TRBV29-1
CSVRVLGSKYF
>11|many|TRBJ2-7|TRBV20-1
CSARLSYEQYF
>16|many|TRBJ2-2|TRBV7-3
CASSSSRTGVTGELFF
>14|many|TRBJ1-1|TRBV19
CASSIDRGYTEAFF
>16|many|TRBJ2-3|TRBV29-1
CSVEGTSGTSTDTQYF
>15|many|TRBJ2-1|TRBV5-1
CASSLIGTGSNEQFF
>13|many|TRBJ1-2|TRBV25-1
CASARTGKDGYTF
>14|many|TRBJ2-5|TRBV20-1
CSASGGQGTQTQYF
>15|many|TRBJ2-2|TRBV4-2
CASSQLAVNTGELFF
>12|many|TRBJ1-5|TRBV2
CATQGVGQPQHF
>16|many|TRBJ1-1|TRBV30
CAWSVRGFTENTEAFF
>13|-|TRBJ2-1|TRBV7-2
CASGDWISDEQFF
>15|many|TRBJ2-3|TRBV7-3
CASSLSGGATDTQYF